The source of this T cell receptor (delta chain) is a study of gamma-delta chains in newborns, infants, children. On the study more broadly: Microbial exposure reportedly drives polyclonal innate γδ T cell expansion after birth.

The germline gives CDR1 GEAIGNYY, CDR2 EKD. The CDR3 is 17 amino acids. TCRdb re-called the reads via CATT. This sample has 3,300 or so delta-chain clones; around 0.65% occur once, and the top ten carry approximately 15%. This clone was detected only a few times. TCRdb lists the protein of a much larger clone for this DNA, which differs at residue 15, so this is likely a read error; the protein given here is translated from the DNA itself. The sequenced sample was blood. This receptor was taken from a child who was a newborn, infant or young child, either healthy, febrile or measles-vaccinated (not recorded which). The chain joins TRDV2 to TRDJ3, with D maybe TRDD3 (5 bases). DNA for the CDR3: TGTGCCTGTGACACCGTACTGAGCTCCTGGGACACCCGACAGGTGTTTTTC. Translation: CACDTVLSSWDTRQVFF.